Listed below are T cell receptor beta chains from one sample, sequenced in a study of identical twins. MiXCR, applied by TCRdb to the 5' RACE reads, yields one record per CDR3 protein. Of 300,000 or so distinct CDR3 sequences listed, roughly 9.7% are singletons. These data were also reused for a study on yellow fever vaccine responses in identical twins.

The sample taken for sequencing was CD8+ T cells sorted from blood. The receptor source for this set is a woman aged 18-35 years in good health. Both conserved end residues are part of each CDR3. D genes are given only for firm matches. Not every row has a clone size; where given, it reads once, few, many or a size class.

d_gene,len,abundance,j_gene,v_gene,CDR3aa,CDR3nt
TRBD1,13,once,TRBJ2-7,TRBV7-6,CASSLETGYEQYF,TGTGCCAGCAGCTTAGAGACAGGGTACGAGCAGTACTTC
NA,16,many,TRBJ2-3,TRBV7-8,CASSLVRGNAADTQYF,TGTGCCAGCAGCTTAGTCCGGGGGAATGCCGCAGATACGCAGTATTTT
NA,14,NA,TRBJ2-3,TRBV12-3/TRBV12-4,CASSPPLATDTQYF,TGTGCCAGCAGTCCCCCCCTTGCGACAGATACGCAGTATTTT
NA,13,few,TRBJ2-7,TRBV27,CASSAPSFDEQYF,TGTGCCAGCAGTGCCCCTAGTTTCGACGAGCAGTACTTC
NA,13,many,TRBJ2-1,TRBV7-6,CASRQTGEAEQFF,TGTGCCAGCCGCCAGACCGGGGAAGCTGAGCAGTTCTTC
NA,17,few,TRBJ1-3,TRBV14,CASSLNNLRFSGNTIYF,TGTGCCAGCAGCCTAAACAACCTCCGCTTCTCTGGAAACACCATATATTTT
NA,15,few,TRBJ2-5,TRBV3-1,CASSQDGPGKETQYF,TGTGCCAGCAGCCAAGATGGGCCGGGGAAGGAGACCCAGTACTTC
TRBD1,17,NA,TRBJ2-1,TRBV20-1,CSATRGVTGQDYNEQFF,TGCAGTGCCACTAGAGGGGTGACGGGACAGGACTACAATGAGCAGTTCTTC
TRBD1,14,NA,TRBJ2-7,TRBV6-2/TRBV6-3,CASSYRDRGYEQYF,TGTGCCAGCAGTTACCGGGACAGGGGCTACGAGCAGTACTTC
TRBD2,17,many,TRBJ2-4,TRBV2,CASSDSSGGIAKNIQYF,TGTGCCAGCAGTGATTCTAGCGGGGGGATAGCCAAAAACATTCAGTACTTC
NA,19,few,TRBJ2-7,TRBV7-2,CASSLAPRDSRISSYEQYF,TGTGCCAGCAGCTTAGCTCCGCGGGACTCCCGAATTAGCTCCTACGAGCAGTACTTC
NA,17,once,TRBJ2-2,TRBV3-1,CASSHEDPWVNTGELFF,TGTGCCAGCAGCCACGAAGACCCTTGGGTAAACACCGGGGAGCTGTTTTTT
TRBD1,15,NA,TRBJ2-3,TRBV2,CASSEGDRDTDTQYF,TGTGCCAGCAGTGAAGGGGACAGGGACACAGATACGCAGTATTTT
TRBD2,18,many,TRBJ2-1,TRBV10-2,CASSGASGRAGSYNEQFF,TGCGCCAGCAGTGGGGCTAGCGGGAGGGCCGGATCCTACAATGAGCAGTTCTTC
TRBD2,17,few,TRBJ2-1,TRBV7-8,CASSLGLVGTSGNEQFF,TGTGCCAGCAGCTTAGGGTTGGTGGGGACTAGCGGTAATGAGCAGTTCTTC
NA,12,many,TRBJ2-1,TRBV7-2,CASSQSYNEQFF,TGTGCCAGCAGCCAATCCTACAATGAGCAGTTCTTC
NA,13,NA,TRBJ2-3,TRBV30,CAWSPGVTDTQYF,TGTGCCTGGAGTCCCGGGGTGACAGATACGCAGTATTTT
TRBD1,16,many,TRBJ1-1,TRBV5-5,CASSLDRGLRDTEAFF,TGTGCCAGCAGCTTAGACAGGGGGCTACGGGACACTGAAGCTTTCTTT
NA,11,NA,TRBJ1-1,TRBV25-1,CASSDYREAFF,TGTGCCAGCAGTGATTACCGTGAAGCTTTCTTT
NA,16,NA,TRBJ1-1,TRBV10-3,CAIFFGTTVSNTEAFF,TGTGCCATCTTCTTTGGGACAACCGTATCGAACACTGAAGCTTTCTTT
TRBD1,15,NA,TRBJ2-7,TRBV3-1,CASSQPRTGNHEQYF,TGTGCCAGCAGCCAACCTCGGACAGGGAACCACGAGCAGTACTTC
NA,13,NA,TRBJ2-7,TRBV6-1,CASRLTRNYEQYF,TGTGCCAGCAGACTGACTAGAAACTACGAGCAGTACTTC
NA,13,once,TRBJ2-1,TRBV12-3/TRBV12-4,CASSPLSYNERFF,TGTGCCAGCAGCCCCCTCTCCTACAATGAGAGATTCTTC
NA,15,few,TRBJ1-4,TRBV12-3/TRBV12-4,CASRRGSGRNEKLFF,TGTGCCAGCAGAAGGGGAAGTGGTCGGAATGAAAAACTGTTTTTT
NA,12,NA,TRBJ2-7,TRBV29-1,CSVEDRTYEQYF,TGCAGCGTTGAAGACAGAACCTACGAGCAGTACTTC
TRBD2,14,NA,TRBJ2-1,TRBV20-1,CSASGLAGYNEQFF,TGCAGTGCGAGTGGGCTAGCGGGGTACAATGAGCAGTTCTTC
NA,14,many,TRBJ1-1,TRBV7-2,CASSLMGSPSEAFF,TGTGCCAGCAGCTTAATGGGAAGCCCTTCTGAAGCTTTCTTT
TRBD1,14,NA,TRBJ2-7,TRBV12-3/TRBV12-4,CASSLRDRGHEQYF,TGTGCCAGCAGTCTCCGGGACAGGGGCCACGAGCAGTACTTC